This T cell receptor beta chain was documented in a study of blood T cell repertoires in COVID-19. Method: immunoSEQ multiplex PCR; TCRdb's copy keeps in-frame clones and lacks some. The data contain 140,000 to 150,000 clones, over 80% of them singletons. This CDR3 has 15 amino acids. Between the trimmed V and J ends, which lost 8 bases and 0 bases, there was a span of 14 bases. Per the germline V gene, CDR1 is LNHDA and CDR2 is SQIVND (reference sequence). This sequence joins TRBV19 and TRBJ1-3; tentative D call: TRBD1 (6 bases). The clonotype comes from a woman aged 45 to 65 who had been exposed to COVID-19. Material: PBMCs or T cells enriched from blood (not recorded which). The CDR3 DNA reads as TGTGCCAGTTCGAGACAGGCCTTCTCTGGAAACACCATATATTTT. This gives the protein CASSRQAFSGNTIYF. Supplemented by reference TRBV19 and TRBJ1-3, the full variable domain reads DGGITQSPKYLFRKEGQNVTLSCEQNLNHDAMYWYRQDPGQGLRLIYYSQIVNDFQKGDIAEGYSVSREKKESFPLTVTSAQKNPTAFYLCASSRQAFSGNTIYFGEGSWLTVV.